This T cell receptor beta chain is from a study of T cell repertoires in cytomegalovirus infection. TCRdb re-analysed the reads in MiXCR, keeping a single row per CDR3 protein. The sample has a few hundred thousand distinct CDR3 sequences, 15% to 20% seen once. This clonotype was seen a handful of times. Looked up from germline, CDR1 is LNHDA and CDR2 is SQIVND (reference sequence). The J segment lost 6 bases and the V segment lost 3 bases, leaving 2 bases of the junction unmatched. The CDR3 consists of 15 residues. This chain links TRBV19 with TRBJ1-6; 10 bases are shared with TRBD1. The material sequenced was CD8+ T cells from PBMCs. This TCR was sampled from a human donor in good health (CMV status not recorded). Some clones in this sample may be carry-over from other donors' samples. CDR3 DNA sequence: TGTGCCAGTAGTATCGGACAGGGGGTTAATTCACCCCTCCACTTT. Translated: CASSIGQGVNSPLHF. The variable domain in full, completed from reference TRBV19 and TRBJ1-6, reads DGGITQSPKYLFRKEGQNVTLSCEQNLNHDAMYWYRQDPGQGLRLIYYSQIVNDFQKGDIAEGYSVSREKKESFPLTVTSAQKNPTAFYLCASSIGQGVNSPLHFGNGTRLTVT.